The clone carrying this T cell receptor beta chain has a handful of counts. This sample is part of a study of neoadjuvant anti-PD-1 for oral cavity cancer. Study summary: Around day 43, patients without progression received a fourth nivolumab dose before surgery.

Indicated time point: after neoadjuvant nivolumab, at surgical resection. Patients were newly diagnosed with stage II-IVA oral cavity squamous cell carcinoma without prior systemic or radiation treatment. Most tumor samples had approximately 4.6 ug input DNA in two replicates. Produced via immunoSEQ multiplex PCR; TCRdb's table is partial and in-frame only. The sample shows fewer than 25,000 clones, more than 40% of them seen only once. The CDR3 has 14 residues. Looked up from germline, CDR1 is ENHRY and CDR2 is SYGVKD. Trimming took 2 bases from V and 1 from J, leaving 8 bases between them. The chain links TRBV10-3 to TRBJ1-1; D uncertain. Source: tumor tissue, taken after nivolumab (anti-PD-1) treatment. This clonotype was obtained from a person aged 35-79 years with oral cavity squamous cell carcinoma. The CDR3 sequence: CAISEIYRNTEAFF. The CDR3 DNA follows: TGTGCCATCAGTGAGATTTACAGGAACACTGAAGCTTTCTTT.